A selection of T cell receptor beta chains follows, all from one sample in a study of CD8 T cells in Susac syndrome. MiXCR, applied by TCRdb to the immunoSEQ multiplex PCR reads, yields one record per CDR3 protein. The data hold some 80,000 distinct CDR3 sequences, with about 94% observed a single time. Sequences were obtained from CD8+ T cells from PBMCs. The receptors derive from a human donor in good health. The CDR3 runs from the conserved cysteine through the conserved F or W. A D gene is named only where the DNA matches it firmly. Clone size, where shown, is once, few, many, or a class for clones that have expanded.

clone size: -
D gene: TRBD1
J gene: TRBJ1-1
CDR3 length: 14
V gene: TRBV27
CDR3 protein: CASRSQGVGTEAFF
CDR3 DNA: TGTGCCAGCAGATCCCAGGGGGTGGGGACTGAAGCTTTCTTT

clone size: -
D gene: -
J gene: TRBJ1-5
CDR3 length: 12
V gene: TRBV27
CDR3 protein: CASSLRGQPQHF
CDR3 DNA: TGTGCCAGCAGTTTAAGGGGTCAGCCCCAGCATTTT

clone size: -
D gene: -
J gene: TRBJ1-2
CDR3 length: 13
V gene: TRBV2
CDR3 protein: CASSGRPVMGYTF
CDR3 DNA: TGTGCCAGCAGTGGCCGACCGGTTATGGGCTACACCTTC

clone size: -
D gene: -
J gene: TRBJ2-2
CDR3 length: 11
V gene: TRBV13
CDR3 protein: CASSLDGELFF
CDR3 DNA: TGTGCCAGCAGCTTAGACGGGGAGCTGTTTTTT

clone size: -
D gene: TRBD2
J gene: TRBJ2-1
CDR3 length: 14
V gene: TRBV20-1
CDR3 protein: CSARDLGRENEQFF
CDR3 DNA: TGCAGTGCTAGAGATCTGGGGCGGGAGAATGAGCAGTTCTTC

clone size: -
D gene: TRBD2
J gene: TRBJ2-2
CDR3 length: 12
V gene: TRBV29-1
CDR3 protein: CSVAGDTGELFF
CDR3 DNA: TGCAGCGTCGCGGGAGACACCGGGGAGCTGTTTTTT

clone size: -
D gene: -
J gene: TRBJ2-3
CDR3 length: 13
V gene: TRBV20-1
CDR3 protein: CSATAERSDTQYF
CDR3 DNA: TGCAGCGCTACAGCAGAAAGGTCAGATACGCAGTATTTT

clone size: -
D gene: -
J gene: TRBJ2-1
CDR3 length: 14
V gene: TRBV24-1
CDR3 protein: CATSDLRGYNEQFF
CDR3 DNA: TGTGCCACCAGTGATTTAAGGGGTTACAATGAGCAGTTCTTC

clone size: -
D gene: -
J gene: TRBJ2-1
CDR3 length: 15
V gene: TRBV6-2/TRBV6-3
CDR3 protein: CASSHLTAPNNEQFF
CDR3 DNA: TGTGCCAGCAGTCATCTCACCGCGCCTAACAATGAGCAGTTCTTC

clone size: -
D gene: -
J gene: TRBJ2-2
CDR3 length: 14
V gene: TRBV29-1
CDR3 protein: CSVMGFSNTGELFF
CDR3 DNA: TGCAGCGTTATGGGGTTCTCCAACACCGGGGAGCTGTTTTTT

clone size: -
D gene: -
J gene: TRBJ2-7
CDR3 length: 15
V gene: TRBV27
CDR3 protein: CASSPRGAGTYEQYF
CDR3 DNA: TGTGCCAGCAGTCCTCGTGGAGCGGGCACCTACGAGCAGTACTTC

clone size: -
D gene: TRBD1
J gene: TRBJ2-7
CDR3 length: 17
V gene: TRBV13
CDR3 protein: CASSPPPGDRVDYEQYF
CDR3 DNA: TGTGCCAGCAGCCCACCCCCAGGGGACAGGGTGGACTACGAGCAGTACTTC

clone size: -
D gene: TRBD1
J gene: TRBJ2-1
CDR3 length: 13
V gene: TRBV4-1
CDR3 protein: CASSQGQANEQFF
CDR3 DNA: TGCGCCAGCAGCCAGGGACAGGCCAATGAGCAGTTCTTC

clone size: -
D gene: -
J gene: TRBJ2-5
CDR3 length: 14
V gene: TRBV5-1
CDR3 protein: CASSLEAGLETQYF
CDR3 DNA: TGCGCCAGCAGCTTGGAGGCGGGGCTAGAGACCCAGTACTTC

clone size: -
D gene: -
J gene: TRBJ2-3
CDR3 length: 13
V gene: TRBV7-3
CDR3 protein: CASGAVFTDTQYF
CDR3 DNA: TGTGCCAGCGGGGCGGTTTTCACAGATACGCAGTATTTT

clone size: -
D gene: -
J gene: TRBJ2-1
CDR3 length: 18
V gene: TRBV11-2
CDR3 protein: CASSLRRHRTPFYNEQFF
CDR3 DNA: TGTGCCAGCAGCTTACGTCGACATCGCACCCCTTTCTACAATGAGCAGTTCTTC

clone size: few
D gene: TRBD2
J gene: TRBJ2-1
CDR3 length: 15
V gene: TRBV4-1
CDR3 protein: CASSQRLADVREQFF
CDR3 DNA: TGCGCCAGCAGCCAGCGACTAGCGGACGTACGGGAGCAGTTCTTC

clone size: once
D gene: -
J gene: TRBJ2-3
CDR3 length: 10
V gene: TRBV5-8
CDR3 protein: CASPLGTQYF
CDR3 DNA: TGTGCCAGCCCCCTGGGTACGCAGTATTTT

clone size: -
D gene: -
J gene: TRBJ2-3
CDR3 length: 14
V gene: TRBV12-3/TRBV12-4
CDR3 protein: CASSFGGSIDTQYF
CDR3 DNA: TGTGCCAGCAGTTTTGGAGGGAGTATCGATACGCAGTATTTT

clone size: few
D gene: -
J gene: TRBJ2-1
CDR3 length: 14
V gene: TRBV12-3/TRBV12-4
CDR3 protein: CASSLRDFYNEQFF
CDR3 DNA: TGTGCCAGCAGTTTACGGGACTTTTACAATGAGCAGTTCTTC

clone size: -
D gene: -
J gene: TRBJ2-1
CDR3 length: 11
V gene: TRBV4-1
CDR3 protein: CASLDGNEQFF
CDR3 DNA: TGCGCCAGCCTGGACGGGAATGAGCAGTTCTTC

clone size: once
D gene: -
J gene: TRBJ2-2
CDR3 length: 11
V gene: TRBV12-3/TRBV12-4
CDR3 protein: CASRFTGELFF
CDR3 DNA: TGTGCCAGCAGATTCACCGGGGAGCTGTTTTTT

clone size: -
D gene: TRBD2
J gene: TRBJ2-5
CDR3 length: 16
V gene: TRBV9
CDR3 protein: CASSVEREGPGETQYF
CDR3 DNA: TGTGCCAGCAGCGTAGAGCGGGAGGGCCCCGGGGAGACCCAGTACTTC

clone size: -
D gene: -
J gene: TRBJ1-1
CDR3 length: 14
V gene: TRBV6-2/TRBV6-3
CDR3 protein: CASCTTGGGTEAFF
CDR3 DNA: TGTGCCAGCTGCACGACCGGGGGTGGGACTGAAGCTTTCTTT

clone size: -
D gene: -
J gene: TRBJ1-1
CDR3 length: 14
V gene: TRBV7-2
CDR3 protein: CASSLGWGLTEAFF
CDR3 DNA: TGTGCCAGCAGCTTAGGATGGGGATTAACTGAAGCTTTCTTT

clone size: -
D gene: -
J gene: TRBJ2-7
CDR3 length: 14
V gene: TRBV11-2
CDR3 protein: CASSQNGGSYEQYF
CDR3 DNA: TGTGCCAGCAGCCAAAATGGGGGCTCCTACGAGCAGTACTTC

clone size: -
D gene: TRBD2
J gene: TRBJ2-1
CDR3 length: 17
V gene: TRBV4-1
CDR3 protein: CASSQVSSLAGSNEQFF
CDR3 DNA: TGCGCCAGCAGCCAAGTAAGTTCCCTAGCGGGAAGTAATGAGCAGTTCTTC

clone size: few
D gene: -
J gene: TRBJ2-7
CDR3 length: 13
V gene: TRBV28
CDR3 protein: CASSLRGRYEQYF
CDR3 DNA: TGTGCCAGCAGTTTAAGGGGTCGCTACGAGCAGTACTTC

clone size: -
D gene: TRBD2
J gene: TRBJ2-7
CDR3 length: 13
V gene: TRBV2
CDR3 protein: CASSLGGSSEQYF
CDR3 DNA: TGTGCCAGCAGCCTGGGAGGGTCCAGCGAGCAGTACTTC

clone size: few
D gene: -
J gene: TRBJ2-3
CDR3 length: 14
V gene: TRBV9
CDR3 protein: CASSPRDSTDTQYF
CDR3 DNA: TGTGCCAGCAGCCCCCGGGACAGCACAGATACGCAGTATTTT

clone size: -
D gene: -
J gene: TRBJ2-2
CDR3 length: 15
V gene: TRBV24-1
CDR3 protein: CATGTGIGFTGELFF
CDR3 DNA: TGTGCCACCGGTACGGGGATTGGTTTCACCGGGGAGCTGTTTTTT

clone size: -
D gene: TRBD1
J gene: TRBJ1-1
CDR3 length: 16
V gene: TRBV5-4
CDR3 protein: CASSLPTGGGNTEAFF
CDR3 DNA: TGTGCCAGCAGCTTGCCTACAGGGGGGGGGAACACTGAAGCTTTCTTT

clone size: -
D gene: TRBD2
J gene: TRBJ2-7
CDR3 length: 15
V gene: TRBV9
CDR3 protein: CASSVASGGIYEQYF
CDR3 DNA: TGTGCCAGCAGCGTAGCTAGCGGGGGGATCTACGAGCAGTACTTC

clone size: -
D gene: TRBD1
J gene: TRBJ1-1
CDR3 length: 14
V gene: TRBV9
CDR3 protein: CASSVSTGATEAFF
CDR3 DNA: TGTGCCAGCAGCGTAAGTACAGGGGCCACTGAAGCTTTCTTT

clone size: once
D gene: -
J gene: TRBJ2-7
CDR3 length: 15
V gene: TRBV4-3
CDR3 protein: CASSQGWGAEWEQYF
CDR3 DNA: TGCGCCAGCAGCCAAGGTTGGGGGGCGGAGTGGGAGCAGTACTTC

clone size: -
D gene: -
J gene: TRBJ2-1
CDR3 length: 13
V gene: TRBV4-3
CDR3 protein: CASSHAWGNEQFF
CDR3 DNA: TGCGCCAGCAGCCACGCTTGGGGGAATGAGCAGTTCTTC

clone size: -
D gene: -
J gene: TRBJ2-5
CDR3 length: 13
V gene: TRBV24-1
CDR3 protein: CATSAAYQETQYF
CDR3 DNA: TGTGCCACCAGTGCAGCGTACCAAGAGACCCAGTACTTC

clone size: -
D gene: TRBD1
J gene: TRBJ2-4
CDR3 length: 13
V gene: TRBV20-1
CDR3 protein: CSASDRDGNIQYF
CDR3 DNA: TGCAGTGCTTCGGACAGGGACGGGAACATTCAGTACTTC

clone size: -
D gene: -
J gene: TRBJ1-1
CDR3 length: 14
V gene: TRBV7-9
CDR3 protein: CASSGYRVDTEAFF
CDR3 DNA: TGTGCCAGCAGCGGTTACAGGGTTGACACTGAAGCTTTCTTT

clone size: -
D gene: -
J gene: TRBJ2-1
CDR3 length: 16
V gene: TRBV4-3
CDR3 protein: CASSQDGTKTYNEQFF
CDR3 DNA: TGCGCCAGCAGCCAAGATGGGACAAAAACCTACAATGAGCAGTTCTTC

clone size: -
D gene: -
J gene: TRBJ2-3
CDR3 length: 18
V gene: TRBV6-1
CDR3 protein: CASRNATFLGGITDTQYF
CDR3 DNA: TGTGCCAGCAGGAACGCAACCTTCCTAGGGGGGATAACAGATACGCAGTATTTT

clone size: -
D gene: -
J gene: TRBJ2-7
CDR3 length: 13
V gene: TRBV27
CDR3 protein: CASSLGTFGEQYF
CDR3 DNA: TGTGCCAGCAGTTTGGGGACTTTCGGCGAGCAGTACTTC

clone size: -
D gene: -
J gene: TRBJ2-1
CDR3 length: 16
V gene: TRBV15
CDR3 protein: CATSTGTVLGFAEQFF
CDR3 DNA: TGTGCCACCAGCACCGGGACGGTTCTGGGGTTTGCTGAGCAGTTCTTC

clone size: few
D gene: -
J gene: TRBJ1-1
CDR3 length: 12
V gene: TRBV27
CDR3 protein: CASSLRGSEAFF
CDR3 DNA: TGTGCCAGCAGTTTACGGGGATCTGAAGCTTTTTTT